This TCR beta chain was profiled in a study of cytomegalovirus exposure and HLA in healthy donors. Study context: Falling in the Caucasian-associated ancestry cluster were about 83% of 350 to 400 genotyped donors.

A word on this clone: Its antigen is unknown.

CDR1 and CDR2 from the germline V gene are SGHKS and YYEKEE (reference sequence). V dropped 0 bases and J dropped 10 bases, with 8 bases sitting between them. The CDR3 loop spans 13 amino acids. Broader study findings: Many donors carried some public TCRs, although rarity characterized most TCR sequences. Follow-up analysis seemed to connect common viral pathogens with several of the most significant clusters identified.

The PCR employed 60 Vbeta primers together with 13 Jbeta primers. Generated by immunoSEQ multiplex PCR, the TCRdb table keeps only in-frame clones and is missing some. The table has approximately 240,000 clones, roughly 82% seen once. The specimen was PBMCs. V gene TRBV5-5 combines with J gene TRBJ1-6; tentative D call: TRBD1 (5 bases). The source of this sequence is a woman aged 40 to 50 in good health and CMV-seropositive. The DNA for the CDR3 is TGTGCCAGCAGCTTGGCAGGGAACTCACCCCTCCACTTT. Its protein product is CASSLAGNSPLHF.